This T cell receptor (beta chain) is from a study of blood T cells in healthy people across ages (dated by TCRdb to between 2015 and 2016). Background on the whole study: In model experiments, template switching captured about one uniquely barcoded TCR beta cDNA molecule for every two T cells. The donors were divided into four age groups: young (average 16 years), middle-aged (approximately 41), aged (about 62) and long-lived (roughly 82). The study measured age-related changes in TCR beta repertoire diversity using deep sequencing normalized with unique cDNA molecular identifiers. The study analyzed two additional independent replicas of 1 million unique cDNA reads from the same blood draw for two donors, one aged 18 to 29 and one aged 80 or older. To avoid experimental bias, donors of different ages were distributed randomly across sequencing lanes. General study outcomes and caveats: The CMV infection status of donors was not known, potentially confounding age-related changes in expanded clonotypes. Estimates of total diversity based on one million sequenced T cells were regarded as lower bounds and as underestimates. Because profiling used bulk unsorted PBMCs, naive and antigen-experienced compartments could not be compared conclusively. Observed TCR beta diversity per million T cells fell roughly linearly with age, and a significant reduction was already apparent by age around 44. Compared with the aged group, the long-lived group had more naive CD4+ T cells, fewer expanded clones and increased TCR diversity, suggesting age selection. Observed TCR beta diversity correlated strongly with the percentage of naive T cells measured by flow cytometry.

Systemically healthy Caucasian individuals from Russia, around 38 in total and aged roughly 6 to 90 years, were included as donors. Each donor gave roughly 11 milliliters of peripheral blood, drawn into EDTA-treated Vacutainer tubes. Ficoll-Paque density-gradient centrifugation was used to isolate PBMCs, with at least 7 million obtained per sample. Trizol reagent was used to extract total RNA from the PBMCs, yielding at least 6 micrograms per sample. For every donor, flow cytometry on a PBMC aliquot measured the percentage of naive CD45RAhigh/CD27high T cells. This clonotype was seen a few times. Its antigen is unknown. Nothing much larger sits one base from this clone, and base qualities are not available. The method behind the library was 5' RACE. A second PCR of roughly 6 to 12 cycles was performed with a sample-barcoded 5' primer and a J-beta primer mix. Each TCR beta cDNA molecule received a unique molecular identifier from a template-switch 5' adaptor carrying 12 random nucleotides. Each sample yielded at least 2.5 million CDR3-containing paired-end reads. First-strand cDNA was synthesized from all RNA with the Mint cDNA synthesis kit, primed by a TRBC-specific oligonucleotide. Following uracil-DNA glycosylase treatment, a first 18-cycle PCR with universal primers M1SS and BC2_uni_R was performed on all cDNA. The original pipeline was this. For normalization, 1 million high-quality reads, each with a distinct molecular identifier, were randomly selected from each sample. Reads with shared molecular identifiers were discarded instead of being binned into consensus sequences. MiTCR, with a Q25 quality threshold and the strictest error-elimination algorithm, was used for CDR3 identification, clonotype clustering and error correction. Lower-bound total TCR beta diversity was estimated with a nonparametric unseen species model using Euler transformation. In-frame beta chains were kept once TCRdb had trimmed the public reads at Q25 with fastp and called clones with MiXCR. Rows with one shared CDR3 protein collapse into an entry with the most common genes and DNA. The V and J calls and clone size come from TCRdb's table, not from the authors' own analysis. This sample holds approximately 1,700,000 distinct CDR3 sequences; around 40% were observed only once. 20% to 25% of the sample lies in the top ten.

The germline V gene supplies CDR1 MNHEY and CDR2 SVGEGT. A distance of 15 bases separates the germline ends of V and J, which lose 7 bases and 9 bases respectively. Spanning cysteine to phenylalanine, the CDR3 consists of 12 amino acids. Just the 36-base CDR3 DNA is kept, in frame starting at base 1. The chain couples TRBV6-2 or TRBV6-3 to TRBJ2-5; the D segment could be TRBD1, given 6 matching bases. The receptor's source is a human donor in good health. The sequenced sample was blood. DNA sequence: TGTGCCAGCATGATAATCAGGGGAGCCCAGTACTTC. The resulting protein is CASMIIRGAQYF.